The clone carrying this T cell receptor beta chain is deemed medium-sized. Its antigen is still unknown. Blood sampling took place at baseline, cycle 4 day 1, and cycle 7 day 1. Assay: immunoSEQ multiplex PCR; the TCRdb copy retains only in-frame clones and omits some. The sample yields roughly 10,000 clones, approximately 71% seen once. The data were obtained in a study of OX40 agonist ivuxolimab in advanced cancers. Study-wide background: Age averaged 60 years (range roughly 20 to 90), and approximately 80% were male. Study results and limitations: The study observed clonal expansion of CD4+ and CD8+ blood T cells by week 6 at 0.1 to 3.0 mg/kg.

The CDR3 loop spans 15 amino acids. V lost 0 bases to trimming and J lost 0 bases, with 8 bases between them. CDR1 SGHRS and CDR2 YFSETQ come from the germline V gene. The material was CD4+ or CD8+ T cells sorted from blood, obtained in a trial of the OX40 agonist ivuxolimab. This rearrangement joins TRBV5-1 to TRBJ2-3; tentatively, D is TRBD1 (5 bases). The source is an adult with an advanced solid tumor such as melanoma, head and neck, liver or kidney cancer. The CDR3 loop reads CASSLGQGSTDTQYF. In DNA, the CDR3 is TGCGCCAGCAGCTTGGGGCAGGGTAGCACAGATACGCAGTATTTT.